This is a list of T cell receptor beta chains from one sample in a study of Ad26.COV2.S vaccination and SARS-CoV-2 variants. Sequencing was performed with immunoSEQ multiplex PCR; in TCRdb, only in-frame clones are kept and a portion is missing. This table has approximately 460,000 clones, approximately 90% appearing once. The material was peripheral blood, obtained in a trial of Ad26.COV2.S vaccine versus placebo. The receptors originated from a person aged 18 to 59 who received the Ad26.COV2.S COVID-19 vaccine or a placebo. The conserved cysteine and the conserved F or W are not part of the CDR3 here. Each record gives: V gene, CDR3 protein.

TRBV7-2 ASSPGGGGYGYT
TRBV28 ASSFEGEAF
TRBV5-5 ASSLASNTGELF
TRBV28 ASSYQSYSYEQY
TRBV7-2 ASSLAQGNNSPLH
TRBV7-5 ARSRGTVFYEQY
TRBV7-2 ASSLATSGGFVFGNTIY
TRBV10-3 AISELEGRGNSPLH
TRBV7-3 ASSLIGGAAYEQY
TRBV28 ASTQGTVRNEQY
TRBV7-3 ASSLVLGTDKY
TRBV5-1 ASSLDPGVYGYT
TRBV18 ASSPADYSNQPQH
TRBV6-5 ASTGVGNTIY
TRBV6-6 ASSYGDRAGSSGYT
TRBV6-5 ASSYTFADQPQH
TRBV6-5 ASSSGSGTDDYGYT
TRBV27 ASSPRTSVETQY
TRBV18 ASSPPWTGENEQY
TRBV5-1 ASSLEGKPKFYEQY
TRBV4-2 ASSRWTAPGNSPLH
TRBV12-3/TRBV12-4 ASSRAWNQSQH
TRBV7-2 ASSLASGAVYGYT
TRBV30 AWGSGNTGELF
TRBV7-2 ASSLRQGAGELF
TRBV10-2 ASSSGLYNEQF
TRBV14 ASSQDPQYGYT
TRBV13 ASSPPRQVGTETQY
TRBV3-1/TRBV3-2 ASSQEEQGITGELF
TRBV11-2 ASSSNRHSSYEQY
TRBV29-1 SVELAAYEQY
TRBV18 ASSTQGDQPQH
TRBV7-8 ASSLGLGGWGSSTDTQY
TRBV7-3 ASSLTDGARSSYNEQF
TRBV6-5 ASSTGNNWGETQY
TRBV19 ASTHQNEVEAF
TRBV19 ASSIGEGIYEQY
TRBV29-1 SVPGGETQY
TRBV5-4 ASSLPGGSTDTQY
TRBV6-5 ASRRDRGGTEAF
TRBV10-2 ASSLGASSYNEQF
TRBV27 AIGTPGTDTQY
TRBV7-8 ASSLGPDTEAF
TRBV19 ASSIVYSSGANVLT